This T cell receptor (beta chain) is from a study of cytomegalovirus exposure and HLA in healthy donors. Study background: Ancestry clustering placed about four fifths of more than 350 genotyped donors in the Caucasian-associated cluster. Study-wide results and caveats: Prior analysis indicated that the majority of TCR beta V segments exhibited productivity approximately 87% or approximately 30% of the time. Later analysis reportedly placed an Asian-associated ancestry cluster below the roughly 680-donor mean in N-insertions. The records held CMV serostatus as the only immune exposure information.

Turning to this clone: As yet, its antigen is unknown.

Vbeta (60) and Jbeta (13) primers were used in the PCR. Clones were sequenced by immunoSEQ multiplex PCR, and TCRdb holds only the in-frame ones, with some missing. This sample has more than 95,000 clones, with roughly 78% found just once. Trimming removed 3 bases at V and 0 bases at J, with 8 bases between. Germline lookup yields CDR1 KGHSH and CDR2 LQKENI. The length of the CDR3 is 15 residues. Source material: PBMCs. This clonotype was sampled from a man aged 25-45 years in good health and CMV-seronegative. The chain recombines TRBV18 with TRBJ2-2; no reliable D call. The CDR3 nucleotides are TGTGCCAGCTCACCGAGAGCCGCGAACACCGGGGAGCTGTTTTTT. Translation gives CASSPRAANTGELFF.